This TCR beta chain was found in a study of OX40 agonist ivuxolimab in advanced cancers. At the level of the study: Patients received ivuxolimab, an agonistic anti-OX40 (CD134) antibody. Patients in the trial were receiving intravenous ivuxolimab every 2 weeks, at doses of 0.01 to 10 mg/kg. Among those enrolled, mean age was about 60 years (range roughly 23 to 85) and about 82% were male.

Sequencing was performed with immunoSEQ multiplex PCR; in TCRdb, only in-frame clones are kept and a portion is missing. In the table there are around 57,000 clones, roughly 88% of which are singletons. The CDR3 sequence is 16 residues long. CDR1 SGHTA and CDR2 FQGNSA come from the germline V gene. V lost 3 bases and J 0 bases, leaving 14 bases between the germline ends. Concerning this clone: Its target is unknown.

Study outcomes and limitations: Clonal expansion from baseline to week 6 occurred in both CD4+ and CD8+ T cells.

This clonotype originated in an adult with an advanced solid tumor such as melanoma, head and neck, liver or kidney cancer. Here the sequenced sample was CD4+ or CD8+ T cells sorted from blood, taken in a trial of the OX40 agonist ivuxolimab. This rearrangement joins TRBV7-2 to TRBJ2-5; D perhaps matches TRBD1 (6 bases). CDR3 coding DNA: TGTGCCAGCAGCTTTCAAACAGGGCTGAACCAAGAGACCCAGTACTTC. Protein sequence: CASSFQTGLNQETQYF.